These 9 T cell receptor beta chains were all obtained from the same sample, sequenced in a study of metastatic and nonmetastatic thyroid tumors (dated by TCRdb to 2018 to 2020). Preparation of the library involved PCR. Sequenced on an Illumina HiSeq 4000. In TCRdb, the public reads were trimmed at Q25 with fastp and aligned with MiXCR, with productive beta chains retained. Present in this sample are approximately 35,000 clones, under 14% of which were seen just once. The ten biggest clones cover about 16% of the sample. No treatment had been received by any patient before thyroid surgery. Sequenced input: blood. These receptors all stem from a female donor with papillary thyroid cancer or a benign thyroid nodule (not recorded which). Some clones in this sample may be carry-over from other donors' samples.

This clone has ten or more counts. This rearrangement joins TRBV20-1 to TRBJ2-7; TRBD2 aligns across 9 bases. This CDR3 is 14 amino acids long. CDR1 and CDR2 from the germline V gene are DFQATT and SNEGSKA (reference sequence). Unmatched junction bases numbered 6, after V lost 4 bases and J lost 2 bases. The CDR3, as DNA: TGCAGTGCTAAGCGGGAGGTGATTCCCTACGAGCAGTACTTC. Its translation: CSAKREVIPYEQYF.

The chain couples TRBV7-9 to TRBJ1-1, with 9 bases fitting TRBD1. The V gene's germline CDR1 is SEHNR and CDR2 FQNEAQ (reference sequence). Germline trimming cut 5 bases from V and 0 bases from J; bases unmatched to any gene: 4. This CDR3 is built from 15 residues. CDR3 sequence reads: CASSEGQGLNTEAFF. The CDR3 bases are TGTGCCAGCAGCGAGGGACAGGGACTGAACACTGAAGCTTTCTTT.

The chain couples TRBV3-1 to TRBJ1-2, with 11 bases aligning to TRBD1. The CDR3 length is 16 residues. J was trimmed by 4 bases and V by 3 bases; bases with no gene match: 7. The V gene's germline CDR1 is LGHDT and CDR2 YNNKEL (reference sequence). The CDR3 DNA follows: TGTGCCAGCAGCCAGGACAGGGGGCAAGGGACCTATGGCTACACCTTC. This sequence encodes CASSQDRGQGTYGYTF.

The table lists this clone with many counts. At the DNA level, this CDR3 is encoded by other sequences in the same sample as well. The DNA for the CDR3 is TGCGCCAGCAGGGACAGGATGAACACTGAAGCTTTCTTT. This codes for CASRDRMNTEAFF. The gene calls are TRBV10-2 and TRBJ1-1, with TRBD1 identical over 7 bases. Germline lookup yields CDR1 WSHSY and CDR2 SAAADI. V lost 6 bases to trimming and J lost 0 bases; unmatched junction nucleotides: 1. CDR3 length equals 13 residues.

The J gene is TRBJ2-1, the V gene TRBV5-1, with 9 positions matching TRBD2. Trimming cost V 0 bases and J 8 bases; bases outside gene matches: 3. The CDR3 covers 14 residues. The germline V gene encodes CDR1 SGHRS and CDR2 YFSETQ. CDR3 residues: CASSLVGTSHEQFF. The CDR3 DNA is TGCGCCAGCAGCTTGGTAGGGACTAGCCATGAGCAGTTCTTC.

This clone was picked up many times. The chain employs TRBV3-1 and TRBJ1-6; the match to TRBD1 covers 8 bases. The CDR3 runs 15 residues. V gave up 4 bases and J gave up 6 bases; unmatched junction bases: 5. Germline-derived CDR1 and CDR2 are LGHDT and YNNKEL (reference sequence). The DNA of the CDR3 is TGTGCCAGCAGCCCAACCGGGACAGGTAATTCACCCCTCCACTTT. Its translation: CASSPTGTGNSPLHF.

This clone was observed a few times. The chain is built from TRBV28 and TRBJ1-1; 8 nucleotides match TRBD1. The length of the CDR3 is 15 residues. The J segment lost 11 bases and the V segment lost 2 bases, leaving 13 bases of the junction unmatched. Germline V lookup: CDR1 MDHEN, CDR2 SYDVKM. CDR3: CASSLTGGQPLMAFF. The DNA of the CDR3 is TGTGCCAGCAGTTTAACAGGGGGACAGCCTTTGATGGCTTTCTTT.

This clone has just a few counts. The CDR3 DNA is TGTGCCAGCAGTTACTCTCCGGGGGTGTCCTACAATGAGCAGTTCTTC. Translation gives CASSYSPGVSYNEQFF. The rearrangement links TRBV6-2 or TRBV6-3 to TRBJ2-1; D perhaps matches TRBD2 (6 bases). CDR1 is MNHEY and CDR2 is SVGEGT in the germline V gene. This CDR3 comprises 16 residues. V lost 0 bases to trimming and J lost 1 base, with 10 bases between them.

There are many counts of this clone. CDR3 in DNA: TGTGCCATCGGAGGCCACAGCGGGAACAGTTACGAGCAGTACTTC. The encoded protein is CAIGGHSGNSYEQYF. This chain uses TRBV10-3 with TRBJ2-7, with 7 nucleotides matching TRBD2. The V segment lost 8 bases and the J segment 4 bases; nucleotides outside the gene matches: 14. This CDR3 contains 15 residues. Germline CDR1 ENHRY, CDR2 SYGVKD.